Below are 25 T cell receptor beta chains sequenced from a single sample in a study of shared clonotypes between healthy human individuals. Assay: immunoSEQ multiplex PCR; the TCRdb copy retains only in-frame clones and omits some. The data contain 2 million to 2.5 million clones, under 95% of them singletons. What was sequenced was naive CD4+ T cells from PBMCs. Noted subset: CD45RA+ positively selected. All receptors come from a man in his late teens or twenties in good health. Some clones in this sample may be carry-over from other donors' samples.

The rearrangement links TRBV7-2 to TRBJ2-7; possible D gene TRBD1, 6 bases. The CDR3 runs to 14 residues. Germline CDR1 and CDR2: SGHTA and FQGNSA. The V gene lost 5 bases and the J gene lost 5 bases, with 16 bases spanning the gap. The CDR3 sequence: CASSADRYSNEQYF. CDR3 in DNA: TGTGCCAGCAGCGCCGACAGGTATTCCAACGAGCAGTACTTC. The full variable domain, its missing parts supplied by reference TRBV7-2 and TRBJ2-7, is GAGVSQSPSNKVTEKGKDVELRCDPISGHTALYWYRQSLGQGLEFLIYFQGNSAPDKSGLPSDRFSAERTGGSVSTLTIQRTQQEDSAVYLCASSADRYSNEQYFGPGTRLTVT.

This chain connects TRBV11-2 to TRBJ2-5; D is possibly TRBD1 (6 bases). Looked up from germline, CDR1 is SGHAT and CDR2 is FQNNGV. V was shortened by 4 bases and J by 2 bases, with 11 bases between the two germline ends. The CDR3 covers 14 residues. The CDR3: CASSSRTAQETQYF. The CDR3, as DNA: TGTGCCAGCAGCTCTCGGACAGCGCAAGAGACCCAGTACTTC.

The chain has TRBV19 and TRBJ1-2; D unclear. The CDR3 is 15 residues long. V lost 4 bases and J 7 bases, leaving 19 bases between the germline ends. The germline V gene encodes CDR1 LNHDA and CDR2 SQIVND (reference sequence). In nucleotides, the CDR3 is TGTGCCAGTAGTACCCAATTGACGGGTGGCGGTGGCTACACCTTC. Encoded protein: CASSTQLTGGGGYTF.

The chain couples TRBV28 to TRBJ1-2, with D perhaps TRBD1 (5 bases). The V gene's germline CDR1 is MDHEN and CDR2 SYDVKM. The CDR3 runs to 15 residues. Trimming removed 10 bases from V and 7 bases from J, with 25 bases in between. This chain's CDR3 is CATPKFEGPGSGYTF. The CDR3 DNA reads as TGTGCCACCCCGAAATTTGAGGGGCCAGGGAGTGGCTACACCTTC.

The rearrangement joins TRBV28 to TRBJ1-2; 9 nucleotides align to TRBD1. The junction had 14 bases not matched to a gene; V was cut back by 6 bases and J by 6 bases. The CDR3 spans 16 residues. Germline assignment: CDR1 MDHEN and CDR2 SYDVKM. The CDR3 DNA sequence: TGTGCCAGCAGCAACTTCGGTGCCGGGACAGGGAATGGCTACACCTTC. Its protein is CASSNFGAGTGNGYTF.

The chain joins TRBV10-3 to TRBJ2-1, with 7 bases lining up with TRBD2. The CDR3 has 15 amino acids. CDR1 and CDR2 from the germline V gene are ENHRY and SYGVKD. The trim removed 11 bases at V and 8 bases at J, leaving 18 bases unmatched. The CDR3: CASIAGTLLGDEQFF. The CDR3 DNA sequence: TGTGCCTCCATAGCGGGCACCCTCCTCGGGGATGAGCAGTTCTTC.

The CDR3 here is CASGSNSYEQYF. The CDR3 nucleotides are TGTGCCAGCGGAAGCAACAGCTACGAGCAGTACTTC. V usage is TRBV5-5 and J usage is TRBJ2-7; D unresolved. Germline V gene lookup returns CDR1 SGHKS and CDR2 YYEKEE (reference sequence). The CDR3 has 12 amino acids. V gave up 7 bases and J gave up 3 bases, with 11 bases separating them.

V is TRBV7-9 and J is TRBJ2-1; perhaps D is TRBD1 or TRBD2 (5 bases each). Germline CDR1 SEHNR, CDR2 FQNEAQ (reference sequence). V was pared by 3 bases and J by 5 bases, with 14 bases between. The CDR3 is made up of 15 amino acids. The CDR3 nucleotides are TGTGCCAGCAGCTTCTGGGGGACCCGCCACAATGAGCAGTTCTTC. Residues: CASSFWGTRHNEQFF.

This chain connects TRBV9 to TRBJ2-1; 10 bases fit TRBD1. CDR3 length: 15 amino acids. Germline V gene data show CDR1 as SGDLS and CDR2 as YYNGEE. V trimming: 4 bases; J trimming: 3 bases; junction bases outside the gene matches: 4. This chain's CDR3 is CASSTRTGGYNEQFF. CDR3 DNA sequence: TGTGCCAGCAGCACACGGACAGGGGGCTACAATGAGCAGTTCTTC.

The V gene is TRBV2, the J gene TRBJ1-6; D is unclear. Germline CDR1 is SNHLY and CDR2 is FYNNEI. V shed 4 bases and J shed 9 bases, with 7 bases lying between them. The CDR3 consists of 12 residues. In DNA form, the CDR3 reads TGTGCCAGCAGTGTGGGGAGTTCACCCCTCCACTTT. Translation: CASSVGSSPLHF.

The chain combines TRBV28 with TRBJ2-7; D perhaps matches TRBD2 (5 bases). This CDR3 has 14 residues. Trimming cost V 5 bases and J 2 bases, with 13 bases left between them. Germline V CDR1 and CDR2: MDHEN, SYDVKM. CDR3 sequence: CASSPPTAAYEQYF. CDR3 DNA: TGTGCCAGCAGTCCCCCCACAGCGGCCTACGAGCAGTACTTC.

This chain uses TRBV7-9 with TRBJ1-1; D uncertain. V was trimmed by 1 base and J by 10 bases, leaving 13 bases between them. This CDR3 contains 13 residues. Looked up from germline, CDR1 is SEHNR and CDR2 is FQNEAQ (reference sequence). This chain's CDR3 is CASSLGPEGGAFF. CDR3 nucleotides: TGTGCCAGCAGCTTAGGGCCGGAAGGTGGAGCTTTCTTT.

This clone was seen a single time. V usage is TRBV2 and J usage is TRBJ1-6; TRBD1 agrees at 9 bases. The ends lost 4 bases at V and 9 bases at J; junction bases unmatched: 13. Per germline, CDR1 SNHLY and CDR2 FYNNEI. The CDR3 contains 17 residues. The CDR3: CASSGDRAGSAGSPLHF. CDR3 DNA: TGTGCCAGCAGTGGGGACAGGGCCGGTTCTGCTGGTTCACCCCTCCACTTT.

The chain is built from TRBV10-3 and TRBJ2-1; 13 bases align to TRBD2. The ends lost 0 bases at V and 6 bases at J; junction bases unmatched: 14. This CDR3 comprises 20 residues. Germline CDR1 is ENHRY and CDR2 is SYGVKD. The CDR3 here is CAISESYGLAGVGSVNEQFF. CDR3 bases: TGTGCCATCAGTGAGTCCTATGGACTAGCGGGAGTAGGATCGGTCAATGAGCAGTTCTTC.

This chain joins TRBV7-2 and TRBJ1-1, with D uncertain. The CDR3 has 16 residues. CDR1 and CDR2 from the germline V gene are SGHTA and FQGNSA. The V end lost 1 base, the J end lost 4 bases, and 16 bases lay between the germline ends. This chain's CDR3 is CASSLEAAAVGTEAFF. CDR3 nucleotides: TGTGCCAGCAGCTTAGAGGCTGCTGCGGTTGGCACTGAAGCTTTCTTT.

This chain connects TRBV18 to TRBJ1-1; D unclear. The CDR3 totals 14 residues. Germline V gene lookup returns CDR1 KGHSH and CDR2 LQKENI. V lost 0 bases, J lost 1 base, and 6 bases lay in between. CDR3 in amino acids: CASSPPNGNTEAFF. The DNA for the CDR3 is TGTGCCAGCTCACCACCGAATGGGAACACTGAAGCTTTCTTT.

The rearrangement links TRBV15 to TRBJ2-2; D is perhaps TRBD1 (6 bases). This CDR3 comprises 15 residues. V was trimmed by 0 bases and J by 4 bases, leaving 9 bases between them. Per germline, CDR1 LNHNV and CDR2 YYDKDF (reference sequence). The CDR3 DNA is TGTGCCACCAGCAGAGATAGGACAGTCACCGGGGAGCTGTTTTTT. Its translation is CATSRDRTVTGELFF.

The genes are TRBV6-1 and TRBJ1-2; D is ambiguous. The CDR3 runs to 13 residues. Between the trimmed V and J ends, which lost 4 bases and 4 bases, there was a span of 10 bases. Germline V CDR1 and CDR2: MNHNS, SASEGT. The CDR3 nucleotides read TGTGCCAGCAGTGTGGTTACCGTCTATGGCTACACCTTC. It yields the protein CASSVVTVYGYTF.

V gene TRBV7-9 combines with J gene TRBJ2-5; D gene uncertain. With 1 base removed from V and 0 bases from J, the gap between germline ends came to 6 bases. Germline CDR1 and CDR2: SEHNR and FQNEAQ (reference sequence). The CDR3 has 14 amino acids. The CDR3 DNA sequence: TGTGCCAGCAGCTTAGAGGTGTACCAAGAGACCCAGTACTTC. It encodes CASSLEVYQETQYF. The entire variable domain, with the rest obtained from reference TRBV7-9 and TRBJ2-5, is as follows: DTGVSQNPRHKITKRGQNVTFRCDPISEHNRLYWYRQTLGQGPEFLTYFQNEAQLEKSRLLSDRFSAERPKGSFSTLEIQRTEQGDSAMYLCASSLEVYQETQYFGPGTRLLVL.

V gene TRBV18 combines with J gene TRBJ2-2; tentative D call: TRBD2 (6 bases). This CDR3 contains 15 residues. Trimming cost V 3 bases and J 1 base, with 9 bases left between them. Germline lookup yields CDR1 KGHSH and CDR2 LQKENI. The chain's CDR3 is CASSPPGGNTGELFF. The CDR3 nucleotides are TGTGCCAGCTCACCCCCCGGGGGGAACACCGGGGAGCTGTTTTTT.

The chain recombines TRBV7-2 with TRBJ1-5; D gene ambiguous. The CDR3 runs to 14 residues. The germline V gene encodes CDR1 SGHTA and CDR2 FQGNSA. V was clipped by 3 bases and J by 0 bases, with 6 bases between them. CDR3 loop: CASSFFDSNQPQHF. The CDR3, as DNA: TGTGCCAGCAGCTTTTTTGATAGCAATCAGCCCCAGCATTTT.

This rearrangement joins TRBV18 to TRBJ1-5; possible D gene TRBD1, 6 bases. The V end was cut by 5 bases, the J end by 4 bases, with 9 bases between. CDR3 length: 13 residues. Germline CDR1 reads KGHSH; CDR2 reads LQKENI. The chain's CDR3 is CASSYDRNQPQHF. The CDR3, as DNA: TGTGCCAGCTCATACGACAGGAATCAGCCCCAGCATTTT. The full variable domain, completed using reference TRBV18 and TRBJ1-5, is NAGVMQNPRHLVRRRGQEARLRCSPMKGHSHVYWYRQLPEEGLKFMVYLQKENIIDESGMPKERFSAEFPKEGPSILRIQQVVRGDSAAYFCASSYDRNQPQHFGDGTRLSIL.

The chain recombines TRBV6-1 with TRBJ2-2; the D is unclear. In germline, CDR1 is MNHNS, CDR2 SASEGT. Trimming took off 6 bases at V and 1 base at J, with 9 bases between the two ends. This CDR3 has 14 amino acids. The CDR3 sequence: CASSSQRNTGELFF. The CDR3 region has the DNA TGTGCCAGCAGCTCGCAGAGGAACACCGGGGAGCTGTTTTTT.

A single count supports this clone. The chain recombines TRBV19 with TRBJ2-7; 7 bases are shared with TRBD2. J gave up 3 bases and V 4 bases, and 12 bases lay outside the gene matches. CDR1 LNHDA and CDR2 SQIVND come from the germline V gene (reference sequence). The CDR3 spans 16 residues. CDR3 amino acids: CASSTLGRVGFYEQYF. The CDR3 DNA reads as TGTGCCAGTAGTACCTTGGGGAGGGTGGGATTCTACGAGCAGTACTTC.

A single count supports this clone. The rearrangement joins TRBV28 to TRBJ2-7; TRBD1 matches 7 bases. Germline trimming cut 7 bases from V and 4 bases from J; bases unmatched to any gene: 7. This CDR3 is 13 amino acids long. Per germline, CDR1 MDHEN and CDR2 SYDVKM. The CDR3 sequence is CASTQTGLYEQYF. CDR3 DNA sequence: TGTGCCAGCACTCAGACAGGGCTTTACGAGCAGTACTTC.